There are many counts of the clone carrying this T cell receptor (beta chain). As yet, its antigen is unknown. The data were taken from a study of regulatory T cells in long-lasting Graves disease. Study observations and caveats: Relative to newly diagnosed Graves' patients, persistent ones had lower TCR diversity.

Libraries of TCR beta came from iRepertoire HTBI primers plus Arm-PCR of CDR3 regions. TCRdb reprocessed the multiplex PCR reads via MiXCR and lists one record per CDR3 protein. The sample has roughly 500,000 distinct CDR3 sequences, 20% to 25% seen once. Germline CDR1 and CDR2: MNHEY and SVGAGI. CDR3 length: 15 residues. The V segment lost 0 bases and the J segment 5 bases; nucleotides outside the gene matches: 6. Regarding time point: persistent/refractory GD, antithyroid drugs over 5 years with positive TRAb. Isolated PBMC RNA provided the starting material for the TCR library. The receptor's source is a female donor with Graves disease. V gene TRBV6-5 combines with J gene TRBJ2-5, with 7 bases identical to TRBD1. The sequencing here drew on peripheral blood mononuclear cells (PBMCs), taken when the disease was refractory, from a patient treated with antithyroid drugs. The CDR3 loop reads CASSYSEGAWETQYF. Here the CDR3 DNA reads TGTGCCAGCAGTTACTCCGAGGGGGCTTGGGAGACCCAGTACTTC.